Listed below are T cell receptor beta chains from one sample, sequenced in a study of blood T cell repertoires in COVID-19. Assay used: immunoSEQ multiplex PCR; TCRdb lists only in-frame clones, some missing. The data hold 130,000 to 150,000 clones, with around 84% observed a single time. Sequences were obtained from peripheral blood. These TCRs come from a man aged 55 to 70 with active or convalescent COVID-19. CDR3s include the opening cysteine and the closing phenylalanine or tryptophan.

len: 15
j_gene: TRBJ2-7
v_gene: TRBV5-6
CDR3aa: CASSFRLVEVHEQYF

len: 14
j_gene: TRBJ2-1
v_gene: TRBV2
CDR3aa: CASSENGREGEQFF

len: 16
j_gene: TRBJ1-6
v_gene: TRBV18
CDR3aa: CASSPLGQGGNSPLHF

len: 14
j_gene: TRBJ2-7
v_gene: TRBV5-1
CDR3aa: CASSFSSSSYEQYF

len: 12
j_gene: TRBJ2-7
v_gene: TRBV19
CDR3aa: CASSEGVNEQYF

len: 14
j_gene: TRBJ2-7
v_gene: TRBV19
CDR3aa: CASSMVQGAYEQYF

len: 14
j_gene: TRBJ1-2
v_gene: TRBV7-2
CDR3aa: CASSPQGEDYGYTF

len: 13
j_gene: TRBJ1-1
v_gene: TRBV29-1
CDR3aa: CSVPRGEGTEAFF

len: 12
j_gene: TRBJ2-1
v_gene: TRBV11-1
CDR3aa: CASRPTSGEQFF

len: 16
j_gene: TRBJ1-6
v_gene: TRBV25-1
CDR3aa: CASSDPSRGMDSPLHF

len: 15
j_gene: TRBJ1-1
v_gene: TRBV18
CDR3aa: CASSPPSRSIPEAFF

len: 14
j_gene: TRBJ2-5
v_gene: TRBV5-4
CDR3aa: CASSPDRGVETQYF

len: 16
j_gene: TRBJ2-1
v_gene: TRBV5-5
CDR3aa: CASSFGLAGAYNEQFF

len: 14
j_gene: TRBJ2-5
v_gene: TRBV7-6
CDR3aa: CASSFHTSSETQYF

len: 14
j_gene: TRBJ2-3
v_gene: TRBV2
CDR3aa: CASSAGELTDTQYF

len: 15
j_gene: TRBJ2-2
v_gene: TRBV11-2
CDR3aa: CASSFGSQLPGELFF

len: 14
j_gene: TRBJ1-1
v_gene: TRBV30
CDR3aa: CAWSATILTGELFF

len: 16
j_gene: TRBJ2-3
v_gene: TRBV4-2
CDR3aa: CASSQDTRRTKDTQYF

len: 14
j_gene: TRBJ1-2
v_gene: TRBV3-1/TRBV3-2
CDR3aa: CASSQEGEYYGYTF

len: 19
j_gene: TRBJ2-3
v_gene: TRBV7-2
CDR3aa: CASNQPRLAGPTSTDTQYF

len: 16
j_gene: TRBJ2-2
v_gene: TRBV3-1/TRBV3-2
CDR3aa: CASSQGGTRGRRELFF

len: 13
j_gene: TRBJ2-5
v_gene: TRBV19
CDR3aa: CARKGQGEKTQYF

len: 15
j_gene: TRBJ2-3
v_gene: TRBV13
CDR3aa: CASSLGTSGTDTQYF

len: 15
j_gene: TRBJ2-2
v_gene: TRBV3-1/TRBV3-2
CDR3aa: CASTSGSDNTGELFF

len: 18
j_gene: TRBJ2-3
v_gene: TRBV11-2
CDR3aa: CASSLGLAGAGGTDTQYF

len: 14
j_gene: TRBJ2-7
v_gene: TRBV6-5
CDR3aa: CASGERRSAYEQYF

len: 18
j_gene: TRBJ1-5
v_gene: TRBV7-9
CDR3aa: CASSLETGGYIGNQPQHF

len: 14
j_gene: TRBJ2-3
v_gene: TRBV19
CDR3aa: CASSIAAGRDTQYF